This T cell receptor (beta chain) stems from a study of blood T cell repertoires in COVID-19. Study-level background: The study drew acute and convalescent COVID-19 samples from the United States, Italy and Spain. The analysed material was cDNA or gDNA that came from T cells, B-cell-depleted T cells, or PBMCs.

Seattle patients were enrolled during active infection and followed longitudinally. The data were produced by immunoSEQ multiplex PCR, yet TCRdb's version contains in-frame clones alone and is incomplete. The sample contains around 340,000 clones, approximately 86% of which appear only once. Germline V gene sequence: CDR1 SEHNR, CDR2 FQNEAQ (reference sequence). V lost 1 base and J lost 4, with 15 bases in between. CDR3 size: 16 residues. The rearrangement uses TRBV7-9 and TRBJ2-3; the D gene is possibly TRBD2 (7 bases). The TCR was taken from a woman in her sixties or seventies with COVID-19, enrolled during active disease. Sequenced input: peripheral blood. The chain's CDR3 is CASSLDYAGASDTQYF. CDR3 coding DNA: TGTGCCAGCAGCTTAGACTATGCGGGGGCCTCAGATACGCAGTATTTT.